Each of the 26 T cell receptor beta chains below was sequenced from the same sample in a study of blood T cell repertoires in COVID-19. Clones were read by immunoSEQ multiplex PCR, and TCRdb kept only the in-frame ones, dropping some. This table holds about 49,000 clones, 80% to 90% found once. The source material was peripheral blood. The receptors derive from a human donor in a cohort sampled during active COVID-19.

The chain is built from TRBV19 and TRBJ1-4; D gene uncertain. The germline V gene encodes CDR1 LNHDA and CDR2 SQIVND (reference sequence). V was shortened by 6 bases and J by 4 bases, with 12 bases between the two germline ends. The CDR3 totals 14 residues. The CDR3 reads CASRDSVRNEKLFF. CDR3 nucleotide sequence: TGTGCCAGTAGGGACTCGGTTCGTAATGAAAAACTGTTTTTT.

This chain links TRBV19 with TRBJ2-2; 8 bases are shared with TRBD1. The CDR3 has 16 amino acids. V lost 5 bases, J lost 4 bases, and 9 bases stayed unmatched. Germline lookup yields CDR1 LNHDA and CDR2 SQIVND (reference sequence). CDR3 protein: CASSLRQGSSTGELFF. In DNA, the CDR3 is TGTGCCAGTAGTCTCCGACAGGGGAGCTCCACCGGGGAGCTGTTTTTT.

The CDR3 is CASSYAEAGGGYTF. CDR3 DNA sequence: TGTGCCAGCAGTTACGCAGAGGCAGGGGGAGGCTACACCTTC. This chain joins TRBV6-6 and TRBJ1-2; TRBD1 agrees at 7 bases. Germline V gene sequence: CDR1 MNHNY, CDR2 SVGAGI (reference sequence). The CDR3 runs to 14 residues. The trim removed 2 bases at V and 8 bases at J, leaving 8 bases unmatched.

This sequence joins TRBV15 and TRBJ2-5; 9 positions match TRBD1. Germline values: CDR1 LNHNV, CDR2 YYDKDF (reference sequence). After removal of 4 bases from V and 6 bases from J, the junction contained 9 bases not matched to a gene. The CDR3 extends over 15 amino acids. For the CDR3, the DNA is TGTGCCACCAGCAATCCGGGACAGGGTATGAAGACCCAGTACTTC. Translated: CATSNPGQGMKTQYF.

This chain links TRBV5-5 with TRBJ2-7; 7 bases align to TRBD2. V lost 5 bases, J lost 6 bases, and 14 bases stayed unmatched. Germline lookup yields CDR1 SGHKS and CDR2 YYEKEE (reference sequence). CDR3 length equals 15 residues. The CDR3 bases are TGTGCCAGCAGTTCGGAGTTGGCGGGAGTTAGCGAGCAGTACTTC. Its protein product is CASSSELAGVSEQYF.

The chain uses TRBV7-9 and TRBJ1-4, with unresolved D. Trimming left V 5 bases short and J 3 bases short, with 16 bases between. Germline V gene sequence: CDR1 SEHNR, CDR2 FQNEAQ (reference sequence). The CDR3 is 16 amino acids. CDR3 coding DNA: TGTGCCAGCAGCCCACACTGGCGAGGGCCTAATGAAAAACTGTTTTTT. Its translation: CASSPHWRGPNEKLFF.

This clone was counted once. For the CDR3, the DNA is TGCGCCAGCAGCTTGGTTCGGCTAGGGGGAGGGTACCAAGAGACCCAGTACTTC. Protein sequence: CASSLVRLGGGYQETQYF. This rearrangement joins TRBV5-1 to TRBJ2-5, with D maybe TRBD2 (7 bases). This CDR3 spans 18 amino acids. The germline CDR1 and CDR2 sequences are SGHRS and YFSETQ. Trimming stripped 0 bases from V and 0 bases from J, with 18 bases between. Using reference TRBV5-1 and TRBJ2-5 for the parts outside the CDR3, the full variable domain is KAGVTQTPRYLIKTRGQQVTLSCSPISGHRSVSWYQQTPGQGLQFLFEYFSETQRNKGNFPGRFSGRQFSNSRSEMNVSTLELGDSALYLCASSLVRLGGGYQETQYFGPGTRLLVL.

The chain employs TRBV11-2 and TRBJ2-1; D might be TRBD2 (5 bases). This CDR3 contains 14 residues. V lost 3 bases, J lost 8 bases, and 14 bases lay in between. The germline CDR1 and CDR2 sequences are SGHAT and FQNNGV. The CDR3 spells CASSFVRDFYEQFF. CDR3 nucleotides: TGTGCCAGCAGCTTCGTCCGGGATTTCTATGAGCAGTTCTTC.

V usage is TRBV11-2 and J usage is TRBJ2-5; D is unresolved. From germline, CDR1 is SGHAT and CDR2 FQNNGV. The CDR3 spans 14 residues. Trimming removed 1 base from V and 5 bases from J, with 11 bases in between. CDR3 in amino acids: CASSLVGSRETQYF. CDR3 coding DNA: TGTGCCAGCAGCTTAGTCGGTAGCCGGGAGACCCAGTACTTC.

CDR3 coding DNA: TGTGCCAGCAGCCAAGAGCATTTGGACAGGGGCCGCCTTCGGGGTGGCTACACCTTC. Translated, it gives CASSQEHLDRGRLRGGYTF. The chain employs TRBV3-1 (or the pseudogene TRBV3-2) and TRBJ1-2, with TRBD1 matching 9 bases. Germline CDR1 LGHDT, CDR2 YNNKEL (reference sequence). V lost 0 bases and J lost 7; bases outside the gene matches: 18. This CDR3 is 19 amino acids long.

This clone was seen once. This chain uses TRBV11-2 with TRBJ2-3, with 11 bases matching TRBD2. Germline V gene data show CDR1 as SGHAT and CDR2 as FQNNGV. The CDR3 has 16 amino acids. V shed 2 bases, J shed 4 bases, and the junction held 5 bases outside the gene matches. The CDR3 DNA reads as TGTGCCAGCAGCTTAATAGCGGGAGGGGGGGCAGATACGCAGTATTTT. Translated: CASSLIAGGGADTQYF. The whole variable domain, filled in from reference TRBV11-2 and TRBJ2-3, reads EAGVAQSPRYKIIEKRQSVAFWCNPISGHATLYWYQQILGQGPKLLIQFQNNGVVDDSQLPKDRFSAERLKGVDSTLKIQPAKLEDSAVYLCASSLIAGGGADTQYFGPGTRLTVL.

The CDR3 DNA follows: TGTGCCAGCAGCCGAGGGGGGCGACAGGGGGCTCTCCGCAATCAGCCCCAGCATTTT. The encoded protein is CASSRGGRQGALRNQPQHF. The rearrangement joins TRBV28 to TRBJ1-5; 10 bases match TRBD1. Germline loops: CDR1 MDHEN, CDR2 SYDVKM. This CDR3 is 19 amino acids long. J lost 2 bases, V lost 6 bases, and 16 bases had no gene match.

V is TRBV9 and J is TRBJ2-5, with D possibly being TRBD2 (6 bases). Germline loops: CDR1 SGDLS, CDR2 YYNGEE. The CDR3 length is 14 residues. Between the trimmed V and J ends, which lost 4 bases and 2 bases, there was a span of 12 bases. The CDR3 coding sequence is TGTGCCAGCAGCCCACCACTAGCTCAAGAGACCCAGTACTTC. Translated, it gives CASSPPLAQETQYF.

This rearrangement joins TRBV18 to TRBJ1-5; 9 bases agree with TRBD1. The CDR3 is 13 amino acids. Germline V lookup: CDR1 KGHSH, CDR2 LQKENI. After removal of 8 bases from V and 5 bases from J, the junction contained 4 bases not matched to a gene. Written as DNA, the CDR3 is TGTGCCAGCCGGACAGGGGACGATCAGCCCCAGCATTTT. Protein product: CASRTGDDQPQHF.

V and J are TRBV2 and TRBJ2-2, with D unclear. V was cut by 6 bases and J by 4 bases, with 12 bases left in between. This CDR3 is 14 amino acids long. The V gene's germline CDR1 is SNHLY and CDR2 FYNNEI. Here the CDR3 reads CASSLAASTGELFF. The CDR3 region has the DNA TGTGCCAGCAGCCTCGCGGCAAGCACCGGGGAGCTGTTTTTT.

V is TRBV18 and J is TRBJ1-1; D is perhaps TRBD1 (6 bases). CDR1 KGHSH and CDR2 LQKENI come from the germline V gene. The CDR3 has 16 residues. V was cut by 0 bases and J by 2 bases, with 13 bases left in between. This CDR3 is CASSPPVGTPNTEAFF. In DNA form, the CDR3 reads TGTGCCAGCTCACCACCGGTTGGGACACCAAACACTGAAGCTTTCTTT.

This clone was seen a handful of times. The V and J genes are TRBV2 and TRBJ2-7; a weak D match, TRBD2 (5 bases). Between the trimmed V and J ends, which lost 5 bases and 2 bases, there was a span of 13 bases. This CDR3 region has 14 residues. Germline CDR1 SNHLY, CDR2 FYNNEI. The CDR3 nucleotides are TGTGCCAGCAGTACCAAGGAGGACCCCTACGAGCAGTACTTC. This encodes CASSTKEDPYEQYF. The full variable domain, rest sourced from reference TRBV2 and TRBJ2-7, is EPEVTQTPSHQVTQMGQEVILRCVPISNHLYFYWYRQILGQKVEFLVSFYNNEISEKSEIFDDQFSVERPDGSNFTLKIRSTKLEDSAMYFCASSTKEDPYEQYFGPGTRLTVT.

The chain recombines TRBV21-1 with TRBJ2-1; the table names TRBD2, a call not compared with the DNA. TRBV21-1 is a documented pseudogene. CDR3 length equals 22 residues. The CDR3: CASSKEERDTGRELPINNEQFF. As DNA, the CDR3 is TGTGCCAGCAGCAAAGAGGAGCGGGACACAGGGCGGGAACTACCAATTAACAATGAGCAGTTCTTC.

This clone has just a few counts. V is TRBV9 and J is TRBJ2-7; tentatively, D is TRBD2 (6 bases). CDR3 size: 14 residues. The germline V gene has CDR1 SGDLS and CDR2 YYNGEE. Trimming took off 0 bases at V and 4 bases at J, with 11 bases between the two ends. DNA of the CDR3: TGTGCCAGCAGCGTAGGGGAGGAGTGGTACGAGCAGTACTTC. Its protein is CASSVGEEWYEQYF.

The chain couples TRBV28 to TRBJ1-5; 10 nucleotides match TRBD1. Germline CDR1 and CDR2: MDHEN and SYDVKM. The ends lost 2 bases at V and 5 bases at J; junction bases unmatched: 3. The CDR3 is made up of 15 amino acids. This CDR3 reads CASSLRGQGDQPQHF. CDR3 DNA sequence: TGTGCCAGCAGTTTAAGAGGACAGGGGGATCAGCCCCAGCATTTT. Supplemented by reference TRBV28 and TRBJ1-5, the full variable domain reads DVKVTQSSRYLVKRTGEKVFLECVQDMDHENMFWYRQDPGLGLRLIYFSYDVKMKEKGDIPEGYSVSREKKERFSLILESASTNQTSMYLCASSLRGQGDQPQHFGDGTRLSIL.

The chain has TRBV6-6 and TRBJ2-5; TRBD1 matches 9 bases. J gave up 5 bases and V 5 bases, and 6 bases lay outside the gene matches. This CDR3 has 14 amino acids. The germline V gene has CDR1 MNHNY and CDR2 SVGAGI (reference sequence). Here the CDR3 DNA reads TGTGCCAGCAGTGGCTGGGACAGGGCTGAGACCCAGTACTTC. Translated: CASSGWDRAETQYF.

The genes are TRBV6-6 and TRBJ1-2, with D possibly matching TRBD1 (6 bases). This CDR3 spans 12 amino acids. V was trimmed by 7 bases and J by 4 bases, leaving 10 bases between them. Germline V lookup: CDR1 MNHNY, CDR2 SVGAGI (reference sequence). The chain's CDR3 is CASTTGSYGYTF. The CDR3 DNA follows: TGTGCCAGCACTACAGGGTCCTATGGCTACACCTTC.

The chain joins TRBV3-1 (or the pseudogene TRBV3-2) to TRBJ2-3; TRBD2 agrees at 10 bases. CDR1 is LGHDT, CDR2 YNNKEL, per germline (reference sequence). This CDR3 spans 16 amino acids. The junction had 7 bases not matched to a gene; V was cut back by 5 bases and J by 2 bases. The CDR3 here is CASSGVAGGPTDTQYF. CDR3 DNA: TGTGCCAGCAGCGGGGTAGCGGGAGGCCCCACAGATACGCAGTATTTT.

The CDR3 nucleotides are TGCGCCAGCAGCTTGGTGGGCCAGGGGGCAAATGGCTACACCTTC. It yields the protein CASSLVGQGANGYTF. The V call is TRBV5-1, the J call TRBJ1-2, with TRBD1 identical over 8 bases. J was trimmed by 6 bases and V by 0 bases; bases with no gene match: 7. CDR3 length: 15 residues. Germline V gene lookup returns CDR1 SGHRS and CDR2 YFSETQ.

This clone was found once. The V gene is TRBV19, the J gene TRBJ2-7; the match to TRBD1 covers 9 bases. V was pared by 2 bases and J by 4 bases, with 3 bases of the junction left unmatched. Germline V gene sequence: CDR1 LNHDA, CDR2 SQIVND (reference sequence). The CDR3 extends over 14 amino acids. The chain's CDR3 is CASSIMDRGYEQYF. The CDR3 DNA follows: TGTGCCAGTAGTATAATGGACAGGGGTTACGAGCAGTACTTC.

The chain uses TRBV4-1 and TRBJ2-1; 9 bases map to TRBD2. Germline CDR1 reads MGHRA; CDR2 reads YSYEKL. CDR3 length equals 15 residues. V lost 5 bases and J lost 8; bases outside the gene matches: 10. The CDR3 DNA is TGCGCCAGCAGCGCTCGAGGGACTAGCATAGATGAGCAGTTCTTC. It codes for CASSARGTSIDEQFF.